The clone carrying this TCR beta chain was found many times. Its cognate antigen is unknown. This entry comes from a study of response to subunit inactivated influenza vaccine. Study-level results: Every seasonal influenza vaccination brings in few new T cells, the authors suggested.

The CDR3 is 14 amino acids. The J segment lost 9 bases and the V segment lost 3 bases, leaving 7 bases of the junction unmatched. Germline V gene sequence: CDR1 MNHEY, CDR2 SMNVEV (reference sequence). Each CDR3 protein gets one entry after TCRdb re-called the RT-PCR reads with MiXCR. The sample has 150,000 to 200,000 distinct CDR3 sequences, roughly 8.7% seen once; the top ten hold 9.5% to 13%. The sequence was obtained from a man aged 45-65 years who received an inactivated influenza vaccine. The sample consisted of non-naive T cells sorted from PBMCs, taken on the day of vaccination. The chain uses TRBV27 and TRBJ2-3; 9 bases match TRBD2. CDR3 loop: CASSLTSGLGTQYF. CDR3 DNA sequence: TGTGCCAGCAGTTTGACTAGCGGCCTAGGGACGCAGTATTTT.